This T cell receptor beta chain was sequenced in a study of quantifying T cell responses using KT2 cells. Study overall: TCR alpha and beta constant-region primers primed reverse transcription of RNA.

Per germline, CDR1 SEHNR and CDR2 FQNEAQ (reference sequence). After removal of 5 bases from V and 0 bases from J, the junction contained 5 bases not matched to a gene. The CDR3 runs 18 residues. Unfractionated PBMC were spiked with known numbers of KT2 clone cells. Fixed numbers of PBMC received varying amounts of KT2 cells. Study observations and caveats: KT2 clone alpha and beta sequence counts scaled linearly with input KT2 cell number. KT2 sequence counts showed saturation when very many KT2 cells were spiked in.

An oligo carrying a UMI was ligated to the cDNA 3' end. An equimolar mix of RC1.1 and RC1.2 primed the beta chain across TRBC1 and TRBC2. MiXCR, run by TCRdb on the UMI-ligation and nested PCR reads, gives a single entry per CDR3 protein. The data contain roughly 38,000 distinct CDR3 sequences, approximately 15% of them seen just once; the ten biggest clones take up 43%. About this clonotype: Its antigen is undetermined.

This clonotype was obtained from a human donor. The sequencing sample was made of PBMCs spiked with cells of the T cell clone KT2. The V gene is TRBV7-9, the J gene TRBJ2-6; 12 nucleotides agree with TRBD1. For the CDR3, the DNA is TGTGCCAGCAGCACCGGGACAGGGGGCAACTCTGGGGCCAACGTCCTGACTTTC. Its protein product is CASSTGTGGNSGANVLTF.